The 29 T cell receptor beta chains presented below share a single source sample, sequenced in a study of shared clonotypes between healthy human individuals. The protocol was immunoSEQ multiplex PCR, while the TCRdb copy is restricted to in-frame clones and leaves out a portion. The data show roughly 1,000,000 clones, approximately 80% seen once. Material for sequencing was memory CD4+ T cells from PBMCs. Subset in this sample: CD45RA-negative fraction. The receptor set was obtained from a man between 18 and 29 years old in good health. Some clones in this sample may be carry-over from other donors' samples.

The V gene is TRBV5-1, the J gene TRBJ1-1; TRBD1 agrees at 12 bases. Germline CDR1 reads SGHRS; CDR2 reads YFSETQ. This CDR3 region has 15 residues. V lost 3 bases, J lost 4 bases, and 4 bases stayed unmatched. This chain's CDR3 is CASSSGQGATTEAFF. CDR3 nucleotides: TGCGCCAGCAGCTCGGGACAGGGGGCGACCACTGAAGCTTTCTTT.

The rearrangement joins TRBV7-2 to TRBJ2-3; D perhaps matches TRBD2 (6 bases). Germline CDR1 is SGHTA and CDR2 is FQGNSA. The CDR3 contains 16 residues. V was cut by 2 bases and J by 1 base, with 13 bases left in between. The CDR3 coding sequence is TGTGCCAGCAGCTTAAATGCGGGACTGGGCACAGATACGCAGTATTTT. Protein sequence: CASSLNAGLGTDTQYF.

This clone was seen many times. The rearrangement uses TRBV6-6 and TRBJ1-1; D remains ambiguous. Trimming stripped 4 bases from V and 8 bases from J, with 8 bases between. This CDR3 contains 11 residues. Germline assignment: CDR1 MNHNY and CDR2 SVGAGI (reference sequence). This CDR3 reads CASSLYSEAFF. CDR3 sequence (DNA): TGTGCCAGCAGTTTGTACAGCGAAGCTTTCTTT.

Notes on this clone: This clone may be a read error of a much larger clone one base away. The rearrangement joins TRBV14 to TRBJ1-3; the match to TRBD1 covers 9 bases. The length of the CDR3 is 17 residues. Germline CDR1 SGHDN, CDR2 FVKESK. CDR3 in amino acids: CASSRYVGQGTGDTIYF. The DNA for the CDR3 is TGTGCCAGCAGCCGGTACGTCGGACAGGGGACTGGAGACACCATATATTTT.

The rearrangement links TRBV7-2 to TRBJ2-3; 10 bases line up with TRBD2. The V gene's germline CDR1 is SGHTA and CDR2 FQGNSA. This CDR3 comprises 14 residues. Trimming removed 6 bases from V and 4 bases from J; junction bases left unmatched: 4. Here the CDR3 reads CASREAGGPDTQYF. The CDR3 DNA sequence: TGTGCCAGCAGAGAAGCGGGAGGGCCAGATACGCAGTATTTT.

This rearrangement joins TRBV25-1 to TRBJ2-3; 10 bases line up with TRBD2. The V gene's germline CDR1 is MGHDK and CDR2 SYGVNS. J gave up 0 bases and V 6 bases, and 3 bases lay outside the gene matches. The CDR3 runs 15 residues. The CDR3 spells CASRTSGPSTDTQYF. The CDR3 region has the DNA TGTGCCAGCAGGACTAGCGGGCCTAGCACAGATACGCAGTATTTT.

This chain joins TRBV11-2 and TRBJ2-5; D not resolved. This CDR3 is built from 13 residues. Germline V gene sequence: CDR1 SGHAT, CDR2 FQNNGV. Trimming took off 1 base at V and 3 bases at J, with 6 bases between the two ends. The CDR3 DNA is TGTGCCAGCAGCTTAGGGGCTGAAGAGACCCAGTACTTC. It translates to CASSLGAEETQYF.

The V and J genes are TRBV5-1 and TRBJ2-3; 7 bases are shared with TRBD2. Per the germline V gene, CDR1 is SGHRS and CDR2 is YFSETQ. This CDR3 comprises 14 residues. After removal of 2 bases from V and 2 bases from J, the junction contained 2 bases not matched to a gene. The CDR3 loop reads CASSFGGYTDTQYF. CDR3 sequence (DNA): TGCGCCAGCAGCTTCGGGGGGTACACAGATACGCAGTATTTT. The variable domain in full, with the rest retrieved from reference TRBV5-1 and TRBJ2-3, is KAGVTQTPRYLIKTRGQQVTLSCSPISGHRSVSWYQQTPGQGLQFLFEYFSETQRNKGNFPGRFSGRQFSNSRSEMNVSTLELGDSALYLCASSFGGYTDTQYFGPGTRLTVL.

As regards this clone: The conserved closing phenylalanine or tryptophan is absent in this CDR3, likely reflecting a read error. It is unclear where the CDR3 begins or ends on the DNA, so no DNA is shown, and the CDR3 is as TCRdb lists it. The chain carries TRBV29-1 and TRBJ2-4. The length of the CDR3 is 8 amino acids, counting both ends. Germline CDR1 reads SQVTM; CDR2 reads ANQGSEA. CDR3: CSLIPQKL.

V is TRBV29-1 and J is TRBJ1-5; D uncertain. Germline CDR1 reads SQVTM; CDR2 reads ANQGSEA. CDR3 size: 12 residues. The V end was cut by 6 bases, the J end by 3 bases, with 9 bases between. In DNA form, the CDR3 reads TGCAGCGTCGGGAATGCCAATCAGCCCCAGCATTTT. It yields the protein CSVGNANQPQHF.

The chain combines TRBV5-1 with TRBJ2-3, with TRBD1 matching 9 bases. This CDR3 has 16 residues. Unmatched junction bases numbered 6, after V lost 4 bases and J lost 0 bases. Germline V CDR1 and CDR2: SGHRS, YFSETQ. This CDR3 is CASSPGTGRSTDTQYF. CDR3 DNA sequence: TGCGCCAGCAGCCCCGGGACAGGGAGAAGCACAGATACGCAGTATTTT.

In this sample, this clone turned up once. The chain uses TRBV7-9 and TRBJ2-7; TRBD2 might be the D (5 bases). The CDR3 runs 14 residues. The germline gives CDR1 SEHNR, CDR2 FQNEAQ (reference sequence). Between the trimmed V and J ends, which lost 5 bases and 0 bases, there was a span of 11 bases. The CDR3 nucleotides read TGTGCCAGCAGCCACGGGGATCTCTCCTACGAGCAGTACTTC. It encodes CASSHGDLSYEQYF.

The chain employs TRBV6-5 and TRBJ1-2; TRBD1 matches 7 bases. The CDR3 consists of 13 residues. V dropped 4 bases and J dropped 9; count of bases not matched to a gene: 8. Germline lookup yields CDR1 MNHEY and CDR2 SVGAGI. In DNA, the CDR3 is TGTGCCAGCAGTTCCCCGACAGGGCATAGCTACACCTTC. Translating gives CASSSPTGHSYTF.

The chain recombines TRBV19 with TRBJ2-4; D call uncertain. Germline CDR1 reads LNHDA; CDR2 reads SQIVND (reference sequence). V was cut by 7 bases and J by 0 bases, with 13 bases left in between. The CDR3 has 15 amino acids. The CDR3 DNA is TGTGCCAGTACCCCGCCCGGTTTAGCCAAAAACATTCAGTACTTC. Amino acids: CASTPPGLAKNIQYF. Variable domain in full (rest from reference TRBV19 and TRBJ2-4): DGGITQSPKYLFRKEGQNVTLSCEQNLNHDAMYWYRQDPGQGLRLIYYSQIVNDFQKGDIAEGYSVSREKKESFPLTVTSAQKNPTAFYLCASTPPGLAKNIQYFGAGTRLSVL.

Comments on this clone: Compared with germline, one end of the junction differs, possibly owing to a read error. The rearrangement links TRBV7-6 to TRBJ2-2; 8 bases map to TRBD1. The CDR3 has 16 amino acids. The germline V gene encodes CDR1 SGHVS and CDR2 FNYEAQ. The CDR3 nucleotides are TGTGCCAGCAACCTCATGACAGGGGCGGGCACCGGGGAGCTGCTTTTT. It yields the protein CASNLMTGAGTGELLF.

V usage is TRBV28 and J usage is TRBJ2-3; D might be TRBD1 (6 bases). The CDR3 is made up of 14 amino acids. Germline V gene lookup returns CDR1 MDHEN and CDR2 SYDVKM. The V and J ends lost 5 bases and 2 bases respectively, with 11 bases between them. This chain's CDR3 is CASSTQGPTDTQYF. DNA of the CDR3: TGTGCCAGCAGTACACAGGGTCCCACAGATACGCAGTATTTT.

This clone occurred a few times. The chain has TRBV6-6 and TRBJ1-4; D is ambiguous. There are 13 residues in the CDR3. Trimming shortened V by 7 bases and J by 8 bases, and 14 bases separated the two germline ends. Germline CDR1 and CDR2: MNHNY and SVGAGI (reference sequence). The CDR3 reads CASMVRVGEKLFF. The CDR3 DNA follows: TGTGCCAGCATGGTGAGGGTTGGGGAAAAACTGTTTTTT.

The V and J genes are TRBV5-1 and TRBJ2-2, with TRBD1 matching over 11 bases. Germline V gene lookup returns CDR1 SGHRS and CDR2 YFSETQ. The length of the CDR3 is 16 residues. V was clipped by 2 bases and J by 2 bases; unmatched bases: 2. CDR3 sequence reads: CASSLRTGGNTGELFF. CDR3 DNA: TGCGCCAGCAGCTTACGGACAGGGGGCAACACCGGGGAGCTGTTTTTT.

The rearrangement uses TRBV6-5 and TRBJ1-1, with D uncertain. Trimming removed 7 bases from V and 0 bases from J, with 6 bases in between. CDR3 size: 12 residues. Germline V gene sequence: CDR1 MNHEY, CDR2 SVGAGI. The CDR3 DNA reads TGTGCCAGCAAGATGATGAACACTGAAGCTTTCTTT. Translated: CASKMMNTEAFF.

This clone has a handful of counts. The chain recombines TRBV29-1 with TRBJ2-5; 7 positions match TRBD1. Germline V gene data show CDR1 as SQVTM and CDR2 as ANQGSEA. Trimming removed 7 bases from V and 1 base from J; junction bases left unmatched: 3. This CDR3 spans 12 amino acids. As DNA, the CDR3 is TGCAGCGGCAACAGGGGCCAAGAGACCCAGTACTTC. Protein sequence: CSGNRGQETQYF.

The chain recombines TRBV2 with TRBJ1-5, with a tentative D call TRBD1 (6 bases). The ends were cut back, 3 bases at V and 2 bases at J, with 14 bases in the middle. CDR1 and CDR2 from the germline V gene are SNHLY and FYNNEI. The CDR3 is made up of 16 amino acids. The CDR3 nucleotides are TGTGCCAGCAGTGACTTGCGGGCAGGGGGCAATCAGCCCCAGCATTTT. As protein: CASSDLRAGGNQPQHF.

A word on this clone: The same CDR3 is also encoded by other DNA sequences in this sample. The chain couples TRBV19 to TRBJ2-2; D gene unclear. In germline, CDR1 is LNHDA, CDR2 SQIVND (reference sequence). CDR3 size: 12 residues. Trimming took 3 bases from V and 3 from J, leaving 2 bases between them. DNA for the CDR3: TGTGCCAGTAGTATTTACACCGGGGAGCTGTTTTTT. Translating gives CASSIYTGELFF. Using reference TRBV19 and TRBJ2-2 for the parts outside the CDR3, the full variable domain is DGGITQSPKYLFRKEGQNVTLSCEQNLNHDAMYWYRQDPGQGLRLIYYSQIVNDFQKGDIAEGYSVSREKKESFPLTVTSAQKNPTAFYLCASSIYTGELFFGEGSRLTVL.

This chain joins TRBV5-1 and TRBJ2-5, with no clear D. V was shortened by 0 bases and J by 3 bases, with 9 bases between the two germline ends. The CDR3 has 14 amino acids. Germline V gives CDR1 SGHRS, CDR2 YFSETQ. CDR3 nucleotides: TGCGCCAGCAGCTTGGGTGTGAGAAAAGAGACCCAGTACTTC. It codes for CASSLGVRKETQYF. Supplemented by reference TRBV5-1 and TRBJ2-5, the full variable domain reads KAGVTQTPRYLIKTRGQQVTLSCSPISGHRSVSWYQQTPGQGLQFLFEYFSETQRNKGNFPGRFSGRQFSNSRSEMNVSTLELGDSALYLCASSLGVRKETQYFGPGTRLLVL.

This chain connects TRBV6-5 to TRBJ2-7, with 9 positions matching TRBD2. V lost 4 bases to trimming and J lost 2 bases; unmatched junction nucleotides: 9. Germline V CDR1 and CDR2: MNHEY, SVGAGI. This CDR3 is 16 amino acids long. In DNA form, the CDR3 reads TGTGCCAGCAGTTCTGCCGTTAGCGGGAGAGCCTACGAGCAGTACTTC. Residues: CASSSAVSGRAYEQYF.

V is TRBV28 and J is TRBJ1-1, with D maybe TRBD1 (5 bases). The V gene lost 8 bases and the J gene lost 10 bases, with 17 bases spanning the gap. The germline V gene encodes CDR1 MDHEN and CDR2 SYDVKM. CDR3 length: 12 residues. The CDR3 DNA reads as TGTGCCAGCCTCGGACATTTAAGAGGAGCTTTCTTT. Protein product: CASLGHLRGAFF. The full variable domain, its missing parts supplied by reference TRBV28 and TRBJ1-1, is DVKVTQSSRYLVKRTGEKVFLECVQDMDHENMFWYRQDPGLGLRLIYFSYDVKMKEKGDIPEGYSVSREKKERFSLILESASTNQTSMYLCASLGHLRGAFFGQGTRLTVV.

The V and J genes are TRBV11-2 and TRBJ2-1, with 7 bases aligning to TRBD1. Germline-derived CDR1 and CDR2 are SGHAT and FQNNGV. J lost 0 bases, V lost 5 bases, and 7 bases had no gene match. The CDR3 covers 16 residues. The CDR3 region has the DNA TGTGCCAGCAGCCCGGGACAGTCAAGCTCCTACAATGAGCAGTTCTTC. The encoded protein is CASSPGQSSSYNEQFF.

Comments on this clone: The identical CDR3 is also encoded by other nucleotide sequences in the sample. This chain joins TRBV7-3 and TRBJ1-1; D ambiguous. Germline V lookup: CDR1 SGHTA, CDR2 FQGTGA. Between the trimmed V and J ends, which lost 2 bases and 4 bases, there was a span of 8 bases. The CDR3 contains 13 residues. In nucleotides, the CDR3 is TGTGCCAGCAGCTTAGAGGGTGGCACTGAAGCTTTCTTT. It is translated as CASSLEGGTEAFF.

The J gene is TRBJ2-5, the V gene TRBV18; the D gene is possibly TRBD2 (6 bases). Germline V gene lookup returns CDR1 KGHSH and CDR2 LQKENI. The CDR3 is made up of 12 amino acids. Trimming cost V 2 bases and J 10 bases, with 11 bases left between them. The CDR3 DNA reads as TGTGCCAGCTCACCAATGACGGGGGACCAGTACTTC. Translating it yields CASSPMTGDQYF. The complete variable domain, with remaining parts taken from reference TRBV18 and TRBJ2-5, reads NAGVMQNPRHLVRRRGQEARLRCSPMKGHSHVYWYRQLPEEGLKFMVYLQKENIIDESGMPKERFSAEFPKEGPSILRIQQVVRGDSAAYFCASSPMTGDQYFGPGTRLLVL.

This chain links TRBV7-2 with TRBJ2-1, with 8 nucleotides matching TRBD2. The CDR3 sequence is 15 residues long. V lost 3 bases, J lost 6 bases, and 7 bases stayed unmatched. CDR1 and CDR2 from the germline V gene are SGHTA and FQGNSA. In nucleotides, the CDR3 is TGTGCCAGCAGCTTTGTTTTACTAGCGGCCAATGAGCAGTTCTTC. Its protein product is CASSFVLLAANEQFF.